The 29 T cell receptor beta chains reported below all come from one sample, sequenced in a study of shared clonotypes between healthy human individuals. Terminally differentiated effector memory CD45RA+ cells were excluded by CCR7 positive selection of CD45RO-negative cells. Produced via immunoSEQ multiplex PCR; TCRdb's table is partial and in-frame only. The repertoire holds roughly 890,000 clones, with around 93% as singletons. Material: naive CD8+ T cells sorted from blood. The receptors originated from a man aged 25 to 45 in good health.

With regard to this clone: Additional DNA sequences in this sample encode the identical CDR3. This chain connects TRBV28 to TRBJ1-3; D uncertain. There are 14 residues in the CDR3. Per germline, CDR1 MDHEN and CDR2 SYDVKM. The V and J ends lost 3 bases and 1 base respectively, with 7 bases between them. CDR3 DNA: TGTGCCAGCAGTTTTCGGTTGTCTGGAAACACCATATATTTT. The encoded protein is CASSFRLSGNTIYF. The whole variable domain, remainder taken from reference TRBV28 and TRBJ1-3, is DVKVTQSSRYLVKRTGEKVFLECVQDMDHENMFWYRQDPGLGLRLIYFSYDVKMKEKGDIPEGYSVSREKKERFSLILESASTNQTSMYLCASSFRLSGNTIYFGEGSWLTVV.

Written as DNA, the CDR3 is TGCAGCGTTGAAATGACGTCCTCCTACGAGCAGTACTTC. Its translation: CSVEMTSSYEQYF. V and J are TRBV29-1 and TRBJ2-7; D not certain. The CDR3 runs 13 residues. The germline V gene has CDR1 SQVTM and CDR2 ANQGSEA. Trimming took off 2 bases at V and 0 bases at J, with 8 bases between the two ends.

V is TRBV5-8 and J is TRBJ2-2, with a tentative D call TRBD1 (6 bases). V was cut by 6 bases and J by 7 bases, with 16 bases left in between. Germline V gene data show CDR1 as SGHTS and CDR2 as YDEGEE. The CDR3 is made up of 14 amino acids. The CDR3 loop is CASNPAGVIGELFF. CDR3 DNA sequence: TGTGCCAGCAATCCTGCAGGGGTCATCGGGGAGCTGTTTTTT.

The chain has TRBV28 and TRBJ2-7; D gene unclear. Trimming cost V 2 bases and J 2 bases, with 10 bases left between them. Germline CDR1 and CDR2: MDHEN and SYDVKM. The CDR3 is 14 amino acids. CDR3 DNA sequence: TGTGCCAGCAGTTTACTGAAGGAGCCCTACGAGCAGTACTTC. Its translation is CASSLLKEPYEQYF.

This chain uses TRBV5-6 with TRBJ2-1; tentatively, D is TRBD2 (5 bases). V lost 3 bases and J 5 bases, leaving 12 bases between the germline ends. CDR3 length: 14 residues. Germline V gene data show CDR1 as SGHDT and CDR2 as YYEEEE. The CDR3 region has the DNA TGTGCCAGCAGCTCCGGCTGGGGAGACAATGAGCAGTTCTTC. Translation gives CASSSGWGDNEQFF.

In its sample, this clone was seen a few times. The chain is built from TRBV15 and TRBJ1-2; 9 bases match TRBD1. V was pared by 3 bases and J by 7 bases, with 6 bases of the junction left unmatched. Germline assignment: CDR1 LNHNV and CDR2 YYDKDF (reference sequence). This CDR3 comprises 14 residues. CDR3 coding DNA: TGTGCCACCAGCAGTGCCGGGACAGGGAGTGGCTACACCTTC. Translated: CATSSAGTGSGYTF.

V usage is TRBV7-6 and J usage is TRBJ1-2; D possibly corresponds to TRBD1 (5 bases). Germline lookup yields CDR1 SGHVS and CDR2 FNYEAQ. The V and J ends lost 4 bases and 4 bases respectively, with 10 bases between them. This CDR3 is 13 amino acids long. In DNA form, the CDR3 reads TGTGCCAGCAGCTCGACGGACACCTATGGCTACACCTTC. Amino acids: CASSSTDTYGYTF. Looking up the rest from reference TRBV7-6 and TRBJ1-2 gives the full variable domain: GAGVSQSPRYKVTKRGQDVALRCDPISGHVSLYWYRQALGQGPEFLTYFNYEAQQDKSGLPNDRFSAERPEGSISTLTIQRTEQRDSAMYRCASSSTDTYGYTFGSGTRLTVV.

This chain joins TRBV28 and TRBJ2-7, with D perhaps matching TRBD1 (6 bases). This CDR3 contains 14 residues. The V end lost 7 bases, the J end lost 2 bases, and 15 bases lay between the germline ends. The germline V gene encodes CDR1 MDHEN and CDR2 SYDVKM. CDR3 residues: CASTDPQGPYEQYF. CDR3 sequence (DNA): TGTGCCAGCACTGACCCCCAGGGGCCCTACGAGCAGTACTTC.

The CDR3 bases are TGTGCCAGCAGTGATGGGACTAGCGGGAGGCGCACAGATACGCAGTATTTT. This codes for CASSDGTSGRRTDTQYF. V usage is TRBV2 and J usage is TRBJ2-3; 15 nucleotides line up with TRBD2. V lost 3 bases and J lost 1; bases outside the gene matches: 2. The CDR3 spans 17 residues. Germline CDR1 SNHLY, CDR2 FYNNEI.

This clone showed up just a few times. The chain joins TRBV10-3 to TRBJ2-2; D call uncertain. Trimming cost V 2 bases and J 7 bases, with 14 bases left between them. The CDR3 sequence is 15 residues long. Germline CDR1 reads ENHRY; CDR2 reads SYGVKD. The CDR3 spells CAISEVVGRSGELFF. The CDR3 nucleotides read TGTGCCATCAGTGAGGTGGTCGGACGCAGCGGGGAGCTGTTTTTT.

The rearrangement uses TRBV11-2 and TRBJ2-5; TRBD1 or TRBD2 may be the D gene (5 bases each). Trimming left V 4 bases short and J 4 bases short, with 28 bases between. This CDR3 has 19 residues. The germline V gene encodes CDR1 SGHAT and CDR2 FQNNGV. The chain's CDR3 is CASSSPWLAPEGVSETQYF. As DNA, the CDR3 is TGTGCCAGCAGCTCCCCTTGGCTAGCCCCAGAAGGGGTCTCAGAGACCCAGTACTTC.

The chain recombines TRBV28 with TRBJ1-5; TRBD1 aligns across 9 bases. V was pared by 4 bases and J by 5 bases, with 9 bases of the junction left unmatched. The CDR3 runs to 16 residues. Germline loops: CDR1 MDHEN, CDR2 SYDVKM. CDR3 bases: TGTGCCAGCAGTTATGCCCACAGGGGGCAGGATCAGCCCCAGCATTTT. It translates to CASSYAHRGQDQPQHF.

CDR3 coding DNA: TGTGCCAGCTCACCACCGGGGACGCAACAAGAGACCCAGTACTTC. This gives the protein CASSPPGTQQETQYF. This sequence joins TRBV18 and TRBJ2-5; D might be TRBD1 or TRBD2, each matching 5 bases. The CDR3 runs to 15 residues. Trimming shortened V by 0 bases and J by 2 bases, and 10 bases separated the two germline ends. Germline-derived CDR1 and CDR2 are KGHSH and LQKENI.

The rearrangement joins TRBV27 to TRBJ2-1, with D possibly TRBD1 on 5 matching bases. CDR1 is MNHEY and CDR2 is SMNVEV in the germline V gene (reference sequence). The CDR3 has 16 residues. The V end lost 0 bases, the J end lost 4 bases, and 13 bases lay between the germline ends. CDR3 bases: TGTGCCAGCAGTTTATCCGCAGGGTCCCTTTACAATGAGCAGTTCTTC. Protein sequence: CASSLSAGSLYNEQFF.

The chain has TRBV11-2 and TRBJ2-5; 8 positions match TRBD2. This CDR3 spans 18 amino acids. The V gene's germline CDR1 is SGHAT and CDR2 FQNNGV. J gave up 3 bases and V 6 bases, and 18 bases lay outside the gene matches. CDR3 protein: CASSSFPLAGQLKETQYF. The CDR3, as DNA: TGTGCCAGCAGTTCATTTCCCCTAGCGGGCCAACTAAAAGAGACCCAGTACTTC.

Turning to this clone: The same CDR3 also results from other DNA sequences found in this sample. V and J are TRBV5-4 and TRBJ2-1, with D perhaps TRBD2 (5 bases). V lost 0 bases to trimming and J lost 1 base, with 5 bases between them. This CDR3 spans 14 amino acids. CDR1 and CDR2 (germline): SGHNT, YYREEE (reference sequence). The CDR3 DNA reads TGTGCCAGCAGCTTGGCGGGGTCCTACAATGAGCAGTTCTTC. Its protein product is CASSLAGSYNEQFF.

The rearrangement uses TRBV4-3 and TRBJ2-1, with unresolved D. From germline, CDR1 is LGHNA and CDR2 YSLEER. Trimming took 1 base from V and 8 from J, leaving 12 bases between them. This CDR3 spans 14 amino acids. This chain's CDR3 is CASSQAGRVDEQFF. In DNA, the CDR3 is TGCGCCAGCAGCCAAGCCGGAAGGGTCGATGAGCAGTTCTTC.

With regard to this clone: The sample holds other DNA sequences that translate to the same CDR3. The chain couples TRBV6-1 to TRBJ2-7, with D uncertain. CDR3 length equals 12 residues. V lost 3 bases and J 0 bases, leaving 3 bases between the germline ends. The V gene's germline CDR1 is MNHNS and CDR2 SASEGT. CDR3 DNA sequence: TGTGCCAGCAGTGACAGCTCCTACGAGCAGTACTTC. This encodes CASSDSSYEQYF.

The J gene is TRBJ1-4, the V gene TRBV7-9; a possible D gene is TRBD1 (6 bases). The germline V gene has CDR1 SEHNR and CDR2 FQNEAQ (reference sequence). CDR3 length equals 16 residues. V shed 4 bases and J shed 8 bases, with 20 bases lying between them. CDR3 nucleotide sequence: TGTGCCAGCAGCTCCGAAGGGGGGGGCTATCGGGAAAAACTGTTTTTT. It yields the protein CASSSEGGGYREKLFF.

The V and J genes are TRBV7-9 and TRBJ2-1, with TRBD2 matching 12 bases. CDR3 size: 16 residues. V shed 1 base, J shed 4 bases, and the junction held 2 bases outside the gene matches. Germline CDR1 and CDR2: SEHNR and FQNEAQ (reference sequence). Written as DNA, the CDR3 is TGTGCCAGCAGCTTAGGTACTAGCGGGGGGTACAATGAGCAGTTCTTC. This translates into CASSLGTSGGYNEQFF.

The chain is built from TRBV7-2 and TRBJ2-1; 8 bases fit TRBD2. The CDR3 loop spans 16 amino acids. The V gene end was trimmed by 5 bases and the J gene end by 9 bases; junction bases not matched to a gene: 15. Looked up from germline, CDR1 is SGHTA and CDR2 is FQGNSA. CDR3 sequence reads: CASSLRSSGAGGEQFF. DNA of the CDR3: TGTGCCAGCAGCCTCCGGTCCTCCGGCGCGGGGGGTGAGCAGTTCTTC.

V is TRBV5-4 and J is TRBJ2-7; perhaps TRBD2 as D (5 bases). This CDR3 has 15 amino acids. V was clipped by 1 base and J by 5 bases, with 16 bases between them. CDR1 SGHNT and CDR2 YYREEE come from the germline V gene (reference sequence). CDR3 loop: CASSLSPSEGDEQYF. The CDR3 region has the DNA TGTGCCAGCAGCTTGTCGCCCTCCGAGGGCGACGAGCAGTACTTC.

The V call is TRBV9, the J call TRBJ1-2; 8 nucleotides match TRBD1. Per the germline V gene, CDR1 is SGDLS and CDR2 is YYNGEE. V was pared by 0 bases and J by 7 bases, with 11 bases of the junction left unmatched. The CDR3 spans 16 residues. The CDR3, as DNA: TGTGCCAGCAGCGTAGACGGAAGGACAGGGAAGGTTGGCTACACCTTC. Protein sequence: CASSVDGRTGKVGYTF.

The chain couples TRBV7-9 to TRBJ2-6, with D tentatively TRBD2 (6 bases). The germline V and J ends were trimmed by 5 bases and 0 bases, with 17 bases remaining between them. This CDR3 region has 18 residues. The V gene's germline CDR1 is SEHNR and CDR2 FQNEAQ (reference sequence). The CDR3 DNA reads TGTGCCAGCAGCACTAGCCTTTCCCGCTACTCTGGGGCCAACGTCCTGACTTTC. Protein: CASSTSLSRYSGANVLTF.

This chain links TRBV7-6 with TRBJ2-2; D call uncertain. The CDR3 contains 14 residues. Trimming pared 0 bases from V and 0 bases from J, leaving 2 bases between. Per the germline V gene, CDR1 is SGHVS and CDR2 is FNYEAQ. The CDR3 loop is CASSLATNTGELFF. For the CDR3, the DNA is TGTGCCAGCAGCTTAGCTACGAACACCGGGGAGCTGTTTTTT.

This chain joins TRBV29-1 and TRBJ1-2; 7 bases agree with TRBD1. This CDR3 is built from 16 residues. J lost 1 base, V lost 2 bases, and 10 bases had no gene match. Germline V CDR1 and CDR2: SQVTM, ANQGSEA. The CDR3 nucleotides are TGCAGCGTTGAAAGCACCGGGACAGCGGGTAACTATGGCTACACCTTC. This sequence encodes CSVESTGTAGNYGYTF.

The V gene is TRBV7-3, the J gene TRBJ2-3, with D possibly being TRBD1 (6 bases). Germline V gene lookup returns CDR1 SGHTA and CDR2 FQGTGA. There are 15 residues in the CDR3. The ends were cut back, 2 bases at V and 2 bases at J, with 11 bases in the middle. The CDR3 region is CASSLQGRYTDTQYF. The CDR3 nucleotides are TGTGCCAGCAGCTTACAGGGGCGATACACAGATACGCAGTATTTT.

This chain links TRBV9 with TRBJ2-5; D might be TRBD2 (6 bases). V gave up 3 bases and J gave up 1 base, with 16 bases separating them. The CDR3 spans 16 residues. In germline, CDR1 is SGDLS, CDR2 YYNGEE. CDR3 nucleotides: TGTGCCAGCAGCGCCCGGGAGTCGGGGCCCCAAGAGACCCAGTACTTC. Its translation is CASSARESGPQETQYF.

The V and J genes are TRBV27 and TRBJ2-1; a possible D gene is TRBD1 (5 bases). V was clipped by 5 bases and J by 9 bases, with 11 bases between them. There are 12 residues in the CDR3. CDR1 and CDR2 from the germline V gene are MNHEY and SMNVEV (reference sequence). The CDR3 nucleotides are TGTGCCAGCAGTACCGATAGGGGTGAGCAGTTCTTC. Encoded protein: CASSTDRGEQFF.